The present T cell receptor beta chain was sequenced within a study of cytomegalovirus exposure and HLA in healthy donors. General study points: The authors listed some 160 TCR beta chains as cytomegalovirus-associated.

Details on this clone: What it recognizes is unknown.

The germline V and J ends were trimmed by 4 bases and 6 bases, with 16 bases remaining between them. The CDR3 consists of 15 residues. Germline CDR1 is SGHTA and CDR2 is FQGNSA. TCRdb keeps only in-frame clones here, not all; method: immunoSEQ multiplex PCR. The sample holds over 150,000 clones, 91% seen once. Sequences were obtained from PBMCs. This sequence was found in a woman aged 18-35 years in good health and CMV-seropositive. This chain joins TRBV7-2 and TRBJ2-4, with D perhaps TRBD2 (6 bases). The CDR3 loop is CASSSRTTPGNIQYF. For the CDR3, the DNA is TGTGCCAGCAGCTCCCGGACTACCCCGGGAAACATTCAGTACTTC.